This T cell receptor beta chain was observed in a study of blood T cell repertoires in COVID-19. Sequencing was performed with immunoSEQ multiplex PCR; in TCRdb, only in-frame clones are kept and a portion is missing. The sample lists roughly 110,000 clones, around 89% occurring once. This clone has only one observation. The germline CDR1 and CDR2 sequences are SGHNT and YYREEE (reference sequence). The junction had 11 bases not matched to a gene; V was cut back by 2 bases and J by 5 bases. The CDR3 runs to 17 residues. The TCR was taken from a human donor with acute or convalescent COVID-19. The donor label of this sample is uncertain. Sequencing was done on a sample of peripheral blood. The chain recombines TRBV5-4 with TRBJ2-5; 11 nucleotides align to TRBD1. The CDR3 protein is CASSFGGTGGIGETQYF. The CDR3 DNA follows: TGTGCCAGCAGCTTTGGCGGGACAGGGGGGATTGGGGAGACCCAGTACTTC.